This T cell receptor (beta chain) derives from a study of graft-versus-host responses after intestinal transplantation. Whole-study results and caveats: GvH clones surfaced in recipient marrow, some emerging earlier in ileum or blood.

Clones were read by immunoSEQ multiplex PCR, and TCRdb kept only the in-frame ones, dropping some. Among approximately 90,000 clones listed, roughly nine tenths were seen once. As regards this clone: Its matching antigen is unknown.

Germline CDR1 and CDR2: SGHRS and YFSETQ. V dropped 0 bases and J dropped 2 bases, with 4 bases sitting between them. This CDR3 spans 13 amino acids. The chain links TRBV5-1 to TRBJ2-3, with D hard to call. The sample was unstimulated CD4+ T cells sorted from spleen or lymph node cells, taken before transplant. The clonotype was recovered from a human donor who was the organ donor for an intestinal transplant. The CDR3 loop reads CASSLGATDTQYF. CDR3 DNA: TGCGCCAGCAGCTTGGGAGCCACAGATACGCAGTATTTT.